This T cell receptor beta chain was recorded in a study of cytomegalovirus exposure and HLA in healthy donors. About this clone itself: What it recognizes is unknown.

General study findings and limits: Later on, a genetic analysis was performed. It linked a missense variant in DCLRE1C with V- and J-gene trimming of TCR beta. There were several of the most significant clusters that appeared linked to common viral pathogens in a later analysis. The classifier, whose performance was assessed in both the original and validation cohorts, reportedly diagnosed cytomegalovirus status with high specificity and sensitivity.

PCR primers comprised 60 Vbeta and 13 Jbeta primers. Method: immunoSEQ multiplex PCR; TCRdb's copy keeps in-frame clones and lacks some. This sample has around 190,000 clones, with over 70% found just once. Source material: PBMCs. This sequence was found in a young woman in good health and CMV-seronegative.

The CDR3 protein is CASSDSGTGGYGYTF. CDR3 bases: TGTGCCAGTAGCGATTCAGGGACAGGGGGCTATGGCTACACCTTC. The chain couples TRBV19 to TRBJ1-2; 11 bases fit TRBD1. J lost 4 bases, V lost 6 bases, and 7 bases had no gene match. The length of the CDR3 is 15 residues. Germline V gene sequence: CDR1 LNHDA, CDR2 SQIVND (reference sequence).